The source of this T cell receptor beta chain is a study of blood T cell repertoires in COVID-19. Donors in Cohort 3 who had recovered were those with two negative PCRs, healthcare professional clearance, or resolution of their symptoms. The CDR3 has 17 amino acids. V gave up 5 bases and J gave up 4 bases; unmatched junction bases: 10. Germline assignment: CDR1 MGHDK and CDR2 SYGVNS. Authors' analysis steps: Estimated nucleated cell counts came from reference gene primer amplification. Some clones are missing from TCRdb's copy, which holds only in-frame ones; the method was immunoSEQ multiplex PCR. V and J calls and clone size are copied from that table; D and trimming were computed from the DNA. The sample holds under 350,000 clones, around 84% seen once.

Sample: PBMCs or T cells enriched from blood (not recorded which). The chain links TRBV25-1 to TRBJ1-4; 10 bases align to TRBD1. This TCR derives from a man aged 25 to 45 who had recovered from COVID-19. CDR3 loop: CASSSEDRGLSNEKLFF. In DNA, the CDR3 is TGTGCCAGCAGTAGTGAAGACAGGGGGCTTAGTAATGAAAAACTGTTTTTT.